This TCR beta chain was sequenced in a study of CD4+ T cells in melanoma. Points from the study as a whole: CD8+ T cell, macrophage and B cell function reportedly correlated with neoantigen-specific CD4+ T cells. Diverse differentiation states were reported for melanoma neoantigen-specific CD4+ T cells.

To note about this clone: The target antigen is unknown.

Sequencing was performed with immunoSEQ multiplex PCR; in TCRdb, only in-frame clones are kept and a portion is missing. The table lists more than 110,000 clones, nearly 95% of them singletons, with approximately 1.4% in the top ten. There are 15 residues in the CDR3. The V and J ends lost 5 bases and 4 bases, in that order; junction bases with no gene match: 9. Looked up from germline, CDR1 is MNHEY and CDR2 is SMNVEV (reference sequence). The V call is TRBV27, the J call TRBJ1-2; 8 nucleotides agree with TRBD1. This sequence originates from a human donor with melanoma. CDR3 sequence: CASSPDRAGFYGYTF. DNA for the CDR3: TGTGCCAGCAGTCCGGACAGGGCCGGATTCTATGGCTACACCTTC.